This is a list of T cell receptor beta chains from one sample in a study of blood T cell repertoires in COVID-19. Assay: immunoSEQ multiplex PCR; the TCRdb copy retains only in-frame clones and omits some. The sample has roughly 180,000 clones, about 85% seen once. Material for sequencing was peripheral blood. Receptors originate from a woman aged 55-69 years with acute or convalescent COVID-19. CDR3s include the opening cysteine and the closing phenylalanine or tryptophan. The D gene is left open where the match is weak. Size values are once, few and many counts, or a class for expanded clones, and some rows have none.

V gene	clone size	J gene	D gene	CDR3 protein	CDR3 DNA
TRBV6-5	NA	TRBJ2-3	TRBD1	CASSYSPDRETDTQYF	TGTGCCAGCAGTTACTCGCCGGACAGGGAGACAGATACGCAGTATTTT
TRBV7-2	NA	TRBJ1-1	NA	CASSTDRHMNTEAFF	TGTGCCAGCAGCACTGATCGACACATGAACACTGAAGCTTTCTTT
TRBV11-2	NA	TRBJ1-5	TRBD1	CASSLGQGPNQPQHF	TGTGCCAGCAGCTTAGGACAGGGACCCAATCAGCCCCAGCATTTT
TRBV5-1	NA	TRBJ1-2	TRBD1	CASSSPGQGAANYGYTF	TGCGCCAGCAGCTCCCCGGGACAGGGGGCGGCTAACTATGGCTACACCTTC
TRBV29-1	NA	TRBJ2-5	NA	CSGQGRGETQYF	TGCAGCGGACAGGGGAGGGGAGAGACCCAGTACTTC
TRBV10-2	NA	TRBJ1-2	NA	CASSESPGGPYGYTF	TGCGCCAGCAGTGAGTCGCCAGGTGGCCCTTATGGCTACACCTTC
TRBV11-3	NA	TRBJ2-1	NA	CASSLSGVSYNEQFF	TGTGCCAGCAGCCTTTCGGGGGTCTCCTACAATGAGCAGTTCTTC
TRBV5-4	once	TRBJ2-1	TRBD2	CASSLKLAGDQENEQFF	TGTGCCAGCAGCCTCAAGCTAGCGGGAGACCAGGAGAATGAGCAGTTCTTC
TRBV6-5	NA	TRBJ1-2	TRBD1	CASTTGQIANYGYTF	TGTGCCAGCACGACAGGGCAAATCGCTAACTATGGCTACACCTTC
TRBV21-1	NA	TRBJ2-7	NA	CASSNGLRNSYEQYF	TGTGCCAGCAGCAACGGACTGCGGAACTCCTACGAGCAGTACTTC
TRBV9	NA	TRBJ1-1	NA	CASSVAFAGTEAFF	TGTGCCAGCAGCGTAGCATTTGCGGGGACTGAAGCTTTCTTT
TRBV9	NA	TRBJ1-4	NA	CASSVDRDIGEKLFF	TGTGCCAGCAGCGTCGACCGGGACATAGGAGAAAAACTGTTTTTT
TRBV29-1	NA	TRBJ2-7	NA	CSVVQGPFYEQYF	TGCAGCGTTGTACAGGGCCCCTTCTACGAGCAGTACTTC
TRBV11-1	NA	TRBJ2-5	TRBD1	CASSGTVQETQYF	TGTGCCAGCAGTGGGACAGTTCAAGAGACCCAGTACTTC
TRBV28	NA	TRBJ1-1	NA	CASSRGPLRAFF	TGTGCCAGCAGCCGAGGGCCCTTGAGAGCTTTCTTT
TRBV28	NA	TRBJ1-2	NA	CASSLGGANYGYTF	TGTGCCAGCAGTTTGGGGGGGGCAAACTATGGCTACACCTTC
TRBV18	NA	TRBJ2-2	TRBD1	CASSPVTGGTGELFF	TGTGCCAGCTCACCAGTTACAGGGGGCACCGGGGAGCTGTTTTTT
TRBV7-9	NA	TRBJ2-7	NA	CASSSFQGPYEQYF	TGTGCCAGCAGCTCATTCCAGGGCCCCTACGAGCAGTACTTC
TRBV27	NA	TRBJ1-1	TRBD1	CASSLSPRTGAFF	TGTGCCAGCAGTTTATCCCCTAGGACAGGAGCTTTCTTT
TRBV5-5	NA	TRBJ1-2	NA	CASSLNRDYGYTF	TGTGCCAGCAGCTTGAACAGGGACTATGGCTACACCTTC
TRBV6-2/TRBV6-3	NA	TRBJ2-7	NA	CASSYPGSGSYEQYF	TGTGCCAGCAGTTACCCGGGGAGTGGCTCCTACGAGCAGTACTTC
TRBV5-1	few	TRBJ1-5	NA	CASSLDDGAGQPQHF	TGCGCCAGCAGCTTGGACGATGGGGCAGGGCAGCCCCAGCATTTT
TRBV18	few	TRBJ1-2	NA	CASSPDTNYGYTF	TGTGCCAGCTCCCCTGACACGAACTATGGCTACACCTTC
TRBV19	NA	TRBJ2-5	NA	CASSPQGKTQYF	TGTGCCAGTAGTCCCCAGGGAAAGACCCAGTACTTC
TRBV19	once	TRBJ1-5	NA	CASSLRPTGSNQPQHF	TGTGCCAGTAGTCTCCGACCGACCGGGAGCAATCAGCCCCAGCATTTT
TRBV5-4	NA	TRBJ1-1	TRBD1	CASSWGPGQGTEAFF	TGTGCCAGCAGCTGGGGGCCGGGACAGGGCACTGAAGCTTTCTTT
TRBV29-1	NA	TRBJ2-2	TRBD2	CSAVSSGATGELFF	TGCAGCGCCGTTTCAAGCGGGGCCACCGGGGAGCTGTTTTTT
TRBV9	NA	TRBJ1-3	TRBD1	CASTPTGGPGNTIYF	TGTGCCAGCACGCCAACAGGGGGCCCTGGAAACACCATATATTTT
TRBV6-2/TRBV6-3	few	TRBJ2-1	NA	CASSFYAASSYNEQFF	TGTGCCAGCAGTTTCTACGCTGCGAGCTCCTACAATGAGCAGTTCTTC